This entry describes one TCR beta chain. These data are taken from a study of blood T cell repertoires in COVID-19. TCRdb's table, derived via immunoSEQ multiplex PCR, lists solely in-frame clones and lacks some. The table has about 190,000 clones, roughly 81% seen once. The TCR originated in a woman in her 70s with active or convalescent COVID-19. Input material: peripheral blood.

This CDR3 is CASSLEHSLSYEQYF. In DNA form, the CDR3 reads TGTGCCAGCAGCTTGGAGCACAGTTTGTCCTACGAGCAGTACTTC. The rearrangement uses TRBV5-8 and TRBJ2-7; D not certain. The germline CDR1 and CDR2 sequences are SGHTS and YDEGEE. This CDR3 has 15 amino acids. The V and J ends lost 0 bases and 1 base respectively, with 11 bases between them.